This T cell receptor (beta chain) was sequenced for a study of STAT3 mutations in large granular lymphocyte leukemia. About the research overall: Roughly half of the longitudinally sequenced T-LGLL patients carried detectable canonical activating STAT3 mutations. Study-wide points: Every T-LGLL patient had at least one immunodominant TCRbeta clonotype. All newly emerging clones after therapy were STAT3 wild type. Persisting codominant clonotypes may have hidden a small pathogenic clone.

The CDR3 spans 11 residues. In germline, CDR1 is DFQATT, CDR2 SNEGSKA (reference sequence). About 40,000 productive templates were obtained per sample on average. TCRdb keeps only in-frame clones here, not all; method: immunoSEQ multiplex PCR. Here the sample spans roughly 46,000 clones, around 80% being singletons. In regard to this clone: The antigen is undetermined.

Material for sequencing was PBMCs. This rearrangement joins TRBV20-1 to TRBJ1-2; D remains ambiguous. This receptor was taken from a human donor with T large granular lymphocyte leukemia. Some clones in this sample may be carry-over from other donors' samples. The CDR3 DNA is TGCGGCCTCGGGCGTCCCTATGGCTACACCTTC. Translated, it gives CGLGRPYGYTF.